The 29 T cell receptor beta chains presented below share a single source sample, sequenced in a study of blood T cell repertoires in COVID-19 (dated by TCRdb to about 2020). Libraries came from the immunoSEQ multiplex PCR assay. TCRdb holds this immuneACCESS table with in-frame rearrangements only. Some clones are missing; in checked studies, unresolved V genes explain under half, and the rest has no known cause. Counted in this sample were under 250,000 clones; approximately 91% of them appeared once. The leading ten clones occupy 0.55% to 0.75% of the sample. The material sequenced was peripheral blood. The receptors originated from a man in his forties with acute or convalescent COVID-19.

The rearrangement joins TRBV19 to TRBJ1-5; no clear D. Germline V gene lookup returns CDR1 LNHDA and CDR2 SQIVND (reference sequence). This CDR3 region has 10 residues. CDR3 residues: CATSLQPQHF. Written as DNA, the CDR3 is TGTGCTACTAGCCTACAGCCCCAGCATTTT.

Here the CDR3 DNA reads TGTGCCAGCAGCCAAGCCGGGACTCTCTCCTACAATGAGCAGTTCTTC. It translates to CASSQAGTLSYNEQFF. This rearrangement joins TRBV4-2 to TRBJ2-1; TRBD2 might be the D (6 bases). The CDR3 runs to 16 residues. The V end lost 1 base, the J end lost 0 bases, and 10 bases lay between the germline ends. In germline, CDR1 is LGHNA, CDR2 YNFKEQ.

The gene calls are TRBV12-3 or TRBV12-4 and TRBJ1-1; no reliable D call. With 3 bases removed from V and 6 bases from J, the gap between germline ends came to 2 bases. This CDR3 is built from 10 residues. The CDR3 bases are TGTGCCAGCAGTTTCGCTGAAGCTTTCTTT. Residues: CASSFAEAFF.

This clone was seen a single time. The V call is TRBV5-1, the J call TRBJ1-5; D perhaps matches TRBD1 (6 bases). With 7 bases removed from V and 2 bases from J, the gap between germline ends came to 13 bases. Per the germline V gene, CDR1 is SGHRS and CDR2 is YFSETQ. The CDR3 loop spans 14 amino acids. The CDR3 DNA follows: TGCGCCAGCGCTCAGGGGACGGGCAATCAGCCCCAGCATTTT. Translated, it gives CASAQGTGNQPQHF. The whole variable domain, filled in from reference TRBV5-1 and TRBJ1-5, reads KAGVTQTPRYLIKTRGQQVTLSCSPISGHRSVSWYQQTPGQGLQFLFEYFSETQRNKGNFPGRFSGRQFSNSRSEMNVSTLELGDSALYLCASAQGTGNQPQHFGDGTRLSIL.

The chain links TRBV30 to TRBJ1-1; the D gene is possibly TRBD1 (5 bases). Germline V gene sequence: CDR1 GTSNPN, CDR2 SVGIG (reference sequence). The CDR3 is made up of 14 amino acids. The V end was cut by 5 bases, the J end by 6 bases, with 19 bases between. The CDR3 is CAWRSTGAVAEAFF. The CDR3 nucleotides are TGTGCCTGGCGTTCAACAGGTGCGGTCGCTGAAGCTTTCTTT.

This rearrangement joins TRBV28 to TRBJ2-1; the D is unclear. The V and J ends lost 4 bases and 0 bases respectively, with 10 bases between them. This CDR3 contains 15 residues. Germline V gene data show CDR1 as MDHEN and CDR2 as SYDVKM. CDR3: CASSYRKSSYNEQFF. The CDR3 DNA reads TGTGCCAGCAGTTACCGCAAGAGCTCCTACAATGAGCAGTTCTTC.

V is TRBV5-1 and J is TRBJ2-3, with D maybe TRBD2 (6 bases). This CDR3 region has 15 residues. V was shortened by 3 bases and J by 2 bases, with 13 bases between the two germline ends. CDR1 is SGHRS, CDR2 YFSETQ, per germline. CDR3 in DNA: TGCGCCAGCAGCTCCCGTGGCGGGGTCACAGATACGCAGTATTTT. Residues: CASSSRGGVTDTQYF.

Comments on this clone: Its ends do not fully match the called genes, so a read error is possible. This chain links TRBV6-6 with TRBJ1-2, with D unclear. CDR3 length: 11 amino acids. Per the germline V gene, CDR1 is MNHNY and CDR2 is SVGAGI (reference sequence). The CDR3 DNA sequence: TGTGCCAGCAGCCCCGAGAGGGCCCCATTTTTC. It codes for CASSPERAPFF.

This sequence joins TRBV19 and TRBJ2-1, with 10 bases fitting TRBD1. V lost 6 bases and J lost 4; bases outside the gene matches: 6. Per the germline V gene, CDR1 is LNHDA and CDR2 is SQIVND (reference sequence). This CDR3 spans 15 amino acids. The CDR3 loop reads CASSLGTGVYNEQFF. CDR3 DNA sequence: TGTGCCAGTAGCCTTGGGACAGGGGTATACAATGAGCAGTTCTTC.

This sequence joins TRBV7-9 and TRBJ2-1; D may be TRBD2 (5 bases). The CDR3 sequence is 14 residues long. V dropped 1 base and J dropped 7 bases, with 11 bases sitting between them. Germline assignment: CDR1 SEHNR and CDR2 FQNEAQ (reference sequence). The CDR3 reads CASSLGARENEQFF. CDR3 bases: TGTGCCAGCAGCTTAGGGGCCCGGGAAAATGAGCAGTTCTTC.

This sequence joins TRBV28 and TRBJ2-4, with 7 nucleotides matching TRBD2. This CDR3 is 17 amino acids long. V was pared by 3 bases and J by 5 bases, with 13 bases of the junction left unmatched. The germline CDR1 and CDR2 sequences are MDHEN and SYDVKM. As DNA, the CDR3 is TGTGCCAGCAGTTTGTCTCGACTCGGGCTAGCGGAAAACATTCAGTACTTC. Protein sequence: CASSLSRLGLAENIQYF.

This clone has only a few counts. The CDR3 loop reads CASSSEREAEQYF. The CDR3 DNA sequence: TGTGCCAGCAGCTCGGAAAGGGAGGCCGAGCAGTACTTC. The chain has TRBV11-3 and TRBJ2-7, with D maybe TRBD2 (6 bases). Germline CDR1 SGHNT, CDR2 YENEEA. The CDR3 sequence is 13 residues long. Trimming stripped 4 bases from V and 6 bases from J, with 13 bases between.

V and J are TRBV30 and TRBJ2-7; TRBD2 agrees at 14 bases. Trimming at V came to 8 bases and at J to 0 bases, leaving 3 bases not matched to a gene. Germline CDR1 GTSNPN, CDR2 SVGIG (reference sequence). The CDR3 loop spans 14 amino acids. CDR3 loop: CAGTSGRSSYEQYF. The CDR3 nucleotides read TGTGCCGGGACTAGCGGGAGAAGCTCCTACGAGCAGTACTTC.

CDR3 region: CASSISGGEDEQYF. The DNA of the CDR3 is TGTGCCAGTAGTATATCAGGTGGGGAGGACGAGCAGTACTTC. J is TRBJ2-7 and V is TRBV19, with D maybe TRBD2 (6 bases). V was cut by 2 bases and J by 5 bases, with 13 bases left in between. The CDR3 has 14 amino acids. Germline-derived CDR1 and CDR2 are LNHDA and SQIVND (reference sequence).

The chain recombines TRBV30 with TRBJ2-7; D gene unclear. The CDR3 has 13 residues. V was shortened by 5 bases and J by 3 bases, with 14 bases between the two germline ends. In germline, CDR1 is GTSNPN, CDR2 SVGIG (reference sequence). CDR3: CAWGLSLDYEQYF. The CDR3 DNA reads TGTGCCTGGGGCCTTTCCCTCGACTACGAGCAGTACTTC.

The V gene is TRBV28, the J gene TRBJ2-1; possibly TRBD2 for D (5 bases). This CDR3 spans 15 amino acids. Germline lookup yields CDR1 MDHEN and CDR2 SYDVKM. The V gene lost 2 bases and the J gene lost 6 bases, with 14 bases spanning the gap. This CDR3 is CASSLTGKAFNEQFF. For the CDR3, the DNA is TGTGCCAGCAGTTTAACCGGGAAAGCCTTCAATGAGCAGTTCTTC.

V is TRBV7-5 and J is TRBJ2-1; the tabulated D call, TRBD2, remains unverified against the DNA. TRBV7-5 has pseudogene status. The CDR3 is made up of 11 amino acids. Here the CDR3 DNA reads TGTGTCAGAAGCGAACGGAATGAGCAGTTCTTC. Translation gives CVRSERNEQFF.

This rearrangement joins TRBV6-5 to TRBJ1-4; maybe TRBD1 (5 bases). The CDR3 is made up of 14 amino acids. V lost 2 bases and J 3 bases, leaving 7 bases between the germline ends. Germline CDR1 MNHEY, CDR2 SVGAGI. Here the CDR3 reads CASSYRGPNEKLFF. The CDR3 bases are TGTGCCAGCAGTTACAGGGGTCCTAATGAAAAACTGTTTTTT.

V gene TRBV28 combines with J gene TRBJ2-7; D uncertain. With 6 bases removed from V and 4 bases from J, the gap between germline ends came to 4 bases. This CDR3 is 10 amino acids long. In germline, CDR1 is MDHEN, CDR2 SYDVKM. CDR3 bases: TGTGCCAGCAGCCGGTACGAGCAGTACTTC. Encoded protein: CASSRYEQYF.

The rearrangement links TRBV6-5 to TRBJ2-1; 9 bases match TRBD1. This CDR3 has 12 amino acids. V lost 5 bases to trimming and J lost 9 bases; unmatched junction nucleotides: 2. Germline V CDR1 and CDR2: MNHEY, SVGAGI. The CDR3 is CASSTGGGEQFF. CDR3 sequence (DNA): TGTGCCAGCAGTACAGGGGGCGGTGAGCAGTTCTTC.

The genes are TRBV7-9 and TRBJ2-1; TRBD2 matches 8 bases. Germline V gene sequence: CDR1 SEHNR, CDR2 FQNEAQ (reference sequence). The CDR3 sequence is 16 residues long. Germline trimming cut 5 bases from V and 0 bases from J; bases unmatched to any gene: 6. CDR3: CASSGRLASSYNEQFF. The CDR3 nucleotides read TGTGCCAGCAGCGGCCGACTAGCGAGCTCCTACAATGAGCAGTTCTTC. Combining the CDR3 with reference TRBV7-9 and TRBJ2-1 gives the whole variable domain DTGVSQNPRHKITKRGQNVTFRCDPISEHNRLYWYRQTLGQGPEFLTYFQNEAQLEKSRLLSDRFSAERPKGSFSTLEIQRTEQGDSAMYLCASSGRLASSYNEQFFGPGTRLTVL.

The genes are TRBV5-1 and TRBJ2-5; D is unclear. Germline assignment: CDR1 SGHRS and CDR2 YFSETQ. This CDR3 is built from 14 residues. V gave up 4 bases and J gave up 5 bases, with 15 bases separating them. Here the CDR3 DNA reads TGCGCCAGCAGCCCCCACCGGAGTCAGGAGACCCAGTACTTC. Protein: CASSPHRSQETQYF.

The CDR3: CASSSPPTGDHEQYF. CDR3 coding DNA: TGCGCCAGCAGCTCACCTCCGACAGGGGACCACGAGCAGTACTTC. The chain joins TRBV4-1 to TRBJ2-7, with 8 bases lining up with TRBD1. V gave up 5 bases and J gave up 5 bases; unmatched junction bases: 11. The CDR3 spans 15 residues. Germline V gives CDR1 MGHRA, CDR2 YSYEKL.

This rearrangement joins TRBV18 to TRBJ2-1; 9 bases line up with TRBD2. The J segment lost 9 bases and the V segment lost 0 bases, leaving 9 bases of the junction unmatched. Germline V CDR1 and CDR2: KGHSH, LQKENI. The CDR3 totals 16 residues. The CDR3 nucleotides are TGTGCCAGCTCACCACCCAGGCTAGCGGGACTGGCTGAGCAGTTCTTC. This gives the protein CASSPPRLAGLAEQFF.

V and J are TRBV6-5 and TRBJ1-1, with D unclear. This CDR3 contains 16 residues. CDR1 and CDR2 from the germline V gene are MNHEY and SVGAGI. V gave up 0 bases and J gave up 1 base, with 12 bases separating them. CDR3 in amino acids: CASSYSTLRGNTEAFF. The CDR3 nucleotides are TGTGCCAGCAGTTACTCGACTCTTCGAGGGAACACTGAAGCTTTCTTT.

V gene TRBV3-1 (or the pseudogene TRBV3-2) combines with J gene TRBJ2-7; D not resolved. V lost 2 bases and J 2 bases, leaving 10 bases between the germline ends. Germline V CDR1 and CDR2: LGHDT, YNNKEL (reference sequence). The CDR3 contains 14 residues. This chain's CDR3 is CASSQYLGPYEQYF. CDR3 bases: TGTGCCAGCAGCCAATACCTAGGTCCCTACGAGCAGTACTTC.

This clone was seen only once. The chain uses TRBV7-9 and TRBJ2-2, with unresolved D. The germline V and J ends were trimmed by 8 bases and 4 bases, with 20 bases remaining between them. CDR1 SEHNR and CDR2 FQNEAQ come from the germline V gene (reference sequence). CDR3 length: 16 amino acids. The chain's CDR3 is CASPGGSQLLTGELFF. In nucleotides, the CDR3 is TGTGCCAGCCCGGGTGGCAGCCAGCTACTCACCGGGGAGCTGTTTTTT.

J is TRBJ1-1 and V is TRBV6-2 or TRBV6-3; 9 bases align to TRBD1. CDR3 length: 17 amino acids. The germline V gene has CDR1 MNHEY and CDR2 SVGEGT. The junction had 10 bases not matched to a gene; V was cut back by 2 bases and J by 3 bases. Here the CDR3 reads CASSYTRQGGPYTEAFF. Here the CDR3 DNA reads TGTGCCAGCAGTTACACGAGACAGGGGGGCCCCTACACTGAAGCTTTCTTT.

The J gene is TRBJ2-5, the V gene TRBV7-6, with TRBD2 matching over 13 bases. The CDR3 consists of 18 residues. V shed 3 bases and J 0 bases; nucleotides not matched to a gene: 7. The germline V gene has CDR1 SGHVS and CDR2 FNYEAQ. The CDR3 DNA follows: TGTGCCAGCAGCTTTGGGTGGACTAGCGGGGGTCACCAAGAGACCCAGTACTTC. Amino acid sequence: CASSFGWTSGGHQETQYF.